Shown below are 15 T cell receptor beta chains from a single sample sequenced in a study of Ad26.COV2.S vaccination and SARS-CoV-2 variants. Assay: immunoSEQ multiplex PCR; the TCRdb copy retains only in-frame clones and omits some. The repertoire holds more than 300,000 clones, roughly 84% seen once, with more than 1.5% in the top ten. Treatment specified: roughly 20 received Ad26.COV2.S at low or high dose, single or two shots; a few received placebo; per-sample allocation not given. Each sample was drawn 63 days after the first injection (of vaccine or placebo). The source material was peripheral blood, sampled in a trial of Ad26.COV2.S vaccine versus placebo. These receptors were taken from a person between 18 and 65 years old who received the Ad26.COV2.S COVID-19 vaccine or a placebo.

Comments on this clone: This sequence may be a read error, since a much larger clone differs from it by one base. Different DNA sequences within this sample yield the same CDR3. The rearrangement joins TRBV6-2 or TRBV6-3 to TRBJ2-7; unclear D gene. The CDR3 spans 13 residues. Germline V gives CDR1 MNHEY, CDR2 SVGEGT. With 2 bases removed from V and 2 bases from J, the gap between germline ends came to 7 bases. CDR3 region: CASSYRVTYEQYF. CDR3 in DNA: TGTGCCAGCAGTTACAGGGTGACCTACGAGCAGTACTTC.

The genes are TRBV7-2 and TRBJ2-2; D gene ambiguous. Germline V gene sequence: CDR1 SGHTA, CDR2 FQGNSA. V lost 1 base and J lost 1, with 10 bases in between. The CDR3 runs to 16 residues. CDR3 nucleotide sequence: TGTGCCAGCAGCTTAGAATGGGCAAGGAACACCGGGGAGCTGTTTTTT. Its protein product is CASSLEWARNTGELFF.

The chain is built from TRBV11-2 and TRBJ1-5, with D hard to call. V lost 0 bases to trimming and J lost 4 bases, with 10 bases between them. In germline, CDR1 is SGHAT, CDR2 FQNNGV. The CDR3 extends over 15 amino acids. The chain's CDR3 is CASSLEVSPNQPQHF. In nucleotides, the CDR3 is TGTGCCAGCAGCTTAGAAGTCAGCCCTAATCAGCCCCAGCATTTT. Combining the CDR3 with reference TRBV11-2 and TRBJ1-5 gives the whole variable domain EAGVAQSPRYKIIEKRQSVAFWCNPISGHATLYWYQQILGQGPKLLIQFQNNGVVDDSQLPKDRFSAERLKGVDSTLKIQPAKLEDSAVYLCASSLEVSPNQPQHFGDGTRLSIL.

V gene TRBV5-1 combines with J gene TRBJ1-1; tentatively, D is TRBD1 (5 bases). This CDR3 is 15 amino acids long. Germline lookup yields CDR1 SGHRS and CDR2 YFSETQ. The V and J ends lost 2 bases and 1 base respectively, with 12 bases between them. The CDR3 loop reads CASSFGPGRNTEAFF. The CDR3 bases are TGCGCCAGCAGCTTCGGCCCGGGGCGGAACACTGAAGCTTTCTTT.

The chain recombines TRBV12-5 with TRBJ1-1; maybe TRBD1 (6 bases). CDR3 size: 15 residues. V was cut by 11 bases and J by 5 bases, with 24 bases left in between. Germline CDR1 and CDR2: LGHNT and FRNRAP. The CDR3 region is CASVSSGQWNTEAFF. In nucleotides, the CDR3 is TGTGCTTCGGTCTCCTCCGGACAGTGGAATACTGAAGCTTTCTTT.

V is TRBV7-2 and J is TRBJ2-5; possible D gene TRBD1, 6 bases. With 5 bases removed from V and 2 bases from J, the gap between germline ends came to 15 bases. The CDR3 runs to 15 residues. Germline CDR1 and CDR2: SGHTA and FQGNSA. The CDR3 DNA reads TGTGCCAGCAGCCCGTCAGGGGAGAGGCAAGAGACCCAGTACTTC. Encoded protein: CASSPSGERQETQYF.

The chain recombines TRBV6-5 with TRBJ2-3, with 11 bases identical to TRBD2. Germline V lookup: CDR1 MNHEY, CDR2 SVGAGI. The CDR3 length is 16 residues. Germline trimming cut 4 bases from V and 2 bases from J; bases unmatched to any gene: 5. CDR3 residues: CASSSGTSGLTDTQYF. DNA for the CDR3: TGTGCCAGCAGTTCCGGGACTAGCGGTCTCACAGATACGCAGTATTTT.

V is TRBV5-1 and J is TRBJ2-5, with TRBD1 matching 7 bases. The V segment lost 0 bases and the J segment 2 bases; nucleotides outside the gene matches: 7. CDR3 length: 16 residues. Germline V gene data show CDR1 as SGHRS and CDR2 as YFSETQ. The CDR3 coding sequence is TGCGCCAGCAGCTTGGTCCTACAGGGGAGACAAGAGACCCAGTACTTC. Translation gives CASSLVLQGRQETQYF.

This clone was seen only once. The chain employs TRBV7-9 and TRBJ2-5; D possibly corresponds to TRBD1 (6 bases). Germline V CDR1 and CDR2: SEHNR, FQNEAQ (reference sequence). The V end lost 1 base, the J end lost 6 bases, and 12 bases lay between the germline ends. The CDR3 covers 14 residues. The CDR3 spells CASSLEQGVKTQYF. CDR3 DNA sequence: TGTGCCAGCAGCTTAGAACAGGGAGTAAAGACCCAGTACTTC.

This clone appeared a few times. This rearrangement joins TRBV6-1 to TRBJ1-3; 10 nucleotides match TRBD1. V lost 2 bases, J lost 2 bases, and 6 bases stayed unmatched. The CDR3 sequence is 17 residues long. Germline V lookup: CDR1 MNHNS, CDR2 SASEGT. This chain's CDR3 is CASSEQPGQGTGNTIYF. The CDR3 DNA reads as TGTGCCAGCAGTGAACAACCGGGACAGGGGACTGGAAACACCATATATTTT.

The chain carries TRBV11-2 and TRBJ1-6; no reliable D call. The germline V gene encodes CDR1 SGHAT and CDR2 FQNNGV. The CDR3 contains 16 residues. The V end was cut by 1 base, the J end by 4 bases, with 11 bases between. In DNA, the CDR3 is TGTGCCAGCAGCTTAGGCTGGGCCAGGTATAATTCACCCCTCCACTTT. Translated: CASSLGWARYNSPLHF.

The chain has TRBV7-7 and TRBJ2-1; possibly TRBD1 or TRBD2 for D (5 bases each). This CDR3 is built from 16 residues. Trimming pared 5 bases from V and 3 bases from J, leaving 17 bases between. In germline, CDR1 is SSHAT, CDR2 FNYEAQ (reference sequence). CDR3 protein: CASSHLRDADYNEQFF. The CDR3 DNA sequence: TGTGCCAGCAGCCACCTCCGGGACGCGGACTACAATGAGCAGTTCTTC.

For the CDR3, the DNA is TGTGCCAGCAGCCATGGAGACAGATCATATGGCTACACCTTC. This sequence encodes CASSHGDRSYGYTF. The genes are TRBV14 and TRBJ1-2, with D perhaps TRBD1 (5 bases). CDR3 length: 14 amino acids. The germline CDR1 and CDR2 sequences are SGHDN and FVKESK. The germline V and J ends were trimmed by 3 bases and 5 bases, with 13 bases remaining between them.

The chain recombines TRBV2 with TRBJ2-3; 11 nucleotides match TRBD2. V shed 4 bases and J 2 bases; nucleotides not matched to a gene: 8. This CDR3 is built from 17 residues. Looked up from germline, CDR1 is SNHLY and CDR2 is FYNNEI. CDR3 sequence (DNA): TGTGCCAGCAGTGTGGGGCGACTAGCGGGGACCACAGATACGCAGTATTTT. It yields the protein CASSVGRLAGTTDTQYF.

CDR3 sequence reads: CASNQDRVGHEQFF. The DNA for the CDR3 is TGTGCCAGCAATCAGGACAGGGTTGGCCATGAGCAGTTCTTC. The chain links TRBV6-5 to TRBJ2-1, with TRBD1 matching 8 bases. The CDR3 runs 14 residues. V lost 7 bases to trimming and J lost 8 bases; unmatched junction nucleotides: 10. CDR1 MNHEY and CDR2 SVGAGI come from the germline V gene.